This T cell receptor (beta chain) was sequenced for a study of regulatory T cells in long-lasting Graves disease. Study-level points and caveats: Persistent disease preferred TRBV28, TRBJ1-2 and TRBJ2-5; new disease, TRBV20-1 and TRBJ2-1.

Points on this clonotype: Its antigen is currently unknown.

Time point specified: persistent/refractory GD, antithyroid drugs over 5 years with positive TRAb. Scientists built the TCR library using RNA that was extracted from PBMCs. Arm-PCR of CDR3 regions and iRepertoire HTBI primers were the basis on which TCR beta libraries were built. TCRdb used MiXCR to reprocess the multiplex PCR reads, holding one entry per CDR3 protein. The sample shows over 450,000 distinct CDR3 sequences, about 22% of them seen only once. The germline CDR1 and CDR2 sequences are SGHTA and FQGNSA. The CDR3 sequence is 16 residues long. V trimming: 5 bases; J trimming: 2 bases; junction bases outside the gene matches: 10.

The receptor comes from a female donor with Graves disease. The source was peripheral blood mononuclear cells (PBMCs), collected when the disease was refractory, from a patient treated with antithyroid drugs. This chain links TRBV7-2 with TRBJ2-3; 7 bases map to TRBD1. The CDR3 bases are TGTGCCAGCAGCCAATTAGGGGGCACCTTCACAGATACGCAGTATTTT. It translates to CASSQLGGTFTDTQYF. The entire variable domain, with the rest obtained from reference TRBV7-2 and TRBJ2-3, is as follows: GAGVSQSPSNKVTEKGKDVELRCDPISGHTALYWYRQSLGQGLEFLIYFQGNSAPDKSGLPSDRFSAERTGGSVSTLTIQRTQQEDSAVYLCASSQLGGTFTDTQYFGPGTRLTVL.